Presented here are 17 T cell receptor beta chains from one specimen sequenced in a study of T cell repertoires in cytomegalovirus infection. From the reads, TCRdb called clonotypes with MiXCR, one entry per CDR3 protein. The sample includes hundreds of thousands of distinct CDR3 sequences, around 9.6% seen only once; the top ten take approximately 2.3%. The sequenced material came from PBMCs. The receptors were gathered from a human donor in good health (CMV status not recorded). Some clones in this sample may be carry-over from other donors' samples.

The sample holds many counts of this clonotype. The chain uses TRBV7-2 and TRBJ2-1; D not resolved. The CDR3 is 14 residues long. V was clipped by 4 bases and J by 4 bases, with 11 bases between them. Germline V CDR1 and CDR2: SGHTA, FQGNSA. CDR3 sequence reads: CASSSSMGYNEQFF. The DNA for the CDR3 is TGTGCCAGCAGCTCCTCCATGGGGTACAATGAGCAGTTCTTC.

The chain has TRBV19 and TRBJ1-2; no firm D call. Germline lookup yields CDR1 LNHDA and CDR2 SQIVND (reference sequence). The CDR3 sequence is 15 residues long. V lost 3 bases and J lost 5, with 16 bases in between. Here the CDR3 reads CASSINVRLGYGYTF. The CDR3 DNA is TGTGCCAGTAGTATTAACGTCCGACTGGGTTATGGCTACACCTTC. The variable domain in full, completed from reference TRBV19 and TRBJ1-2, reads DGGITQSPKYLFRKEGQNVTLSCEQNLNHDAMYWYRQDPGQGLRLIYYSQIVNDFQKGDIAEGYSVSREKKESFPLTVTSAQKNPTAFYLCASSINVRLGYGYTFGSGTRLTVV.

This clonotype came up many times. This chain joins TRBV6-1 and TRBJ1-2; the match to TRBD1 covers 9 bases. The V and J ends lost 6 bases and 8 bases, in that order; junction bases with no gene match: 10. Germline CDR1 and CDR2: MNHNS and SASEGT. CDR3 length: 14 residues. The CDR3 coding sequence is TGTGCCAGCAGATGGGACAGGGAGCCTAAGGGCTACACCTTC. Protein: CASRWDREPKGYTF.

This clonotype was picked up many times. This chain links TRBV7-2 with TRBJ2-7; D unresolved. Germline CDR1 is SGHTA and CDR2 is FQGNSA. The V gene lost 2 bases and the J gene lost 2 bases, with 4 bases spanning the gap. The CDR3 sequence is 12 residues long. The CDR3 protein is CASSLKTYEQYF. The CDR3, as DNA: TGTGCCAGCAGCTTAAAGACCTACGAGCAGTACTTC. The full variable domain, in which reference TRBV7-2 and TRBJ2-7 provide the parts outside the CDR3, is GAGVSQSPSNKVTEKGKDVELRCDPISGHTALYWYRQSLGQGLEFLIYFQGNSAPDKSGLPSDRFSAERTGGSVSTLTIQRTQQEDSAVYLCASSLKTYEQYFGPGTRLTVT.

This clonotype was counted between two and nine times. This rearrangement joins TRBV5-4 to TRBJ2-1; 9 nucleotides agree with TRBD1. The CDR3 spans 17 residues. Per the germline V gene, CDR1 is SGHNT and CDR2 is YYREEE (reference sequence). The V segment lost 4 bases and the J segment 2 bases; nucleotides outside the gene matches: 10. The CDR3 reads CASSREQGAIAYNEQFF. The CDR3 DNA sequence: TGTGCCAGCAGCCGCGAACAGGGGGCAATCGCCTACAATGAGCAGTTCTTC.

This clonotype occurred many times. V and J are TRBV19 and TRBJ1-1; 8 bases match TRBD1. The CDR3 runs 15 residues. V shed 4 bases, J shed 4 bases, and the junction held 8 bases outside the gene matches. Germline CDR1 reads LNHDA; CDR2 reads SQIVND (reference sequence). The CDR3 DNA follows: TGTGCCAGTAGTACGTCAGGGGGCGGTGGCACTGAAGCTTTCTTT. This translates into CASSTSGGGGTEAFF.

In its sample, this clonotype was seen many times. CDR3 nucleotide sequence: TGTGCCAGCAGCGTGGGACAGAACACCGGGGAGCTGTTTTTT. This translates into CASSVGQNTGELFF. The chain combines TRBV7-3 with TRBJ2-2; maybe TRBD1 (6 bases). V shed 5 bases and J shed 1 base, with 8 bases lying between them. The CDR3 length is 14 residues. The germline gives CDR1 SGHTA, CDR2 FQGTGA.

J is TRBJ1-2 and V is TRBV29-1; the D gene is possibly TRBD1 (6 bases). CDR3 length: 14 amino acids. Germline V gene data show CDR1 as SQVTM and CDR2 as ANQGSEA. V lost 6 bases, J lost 7 bases, and 21 bases lay in between. The DNA of the CDR3 is TGCAGCGTCCTCGACACCGGGGGCAGGGCTGGCTACACCTTC. Translation gives CSVLDTGGRAGYTF.

This clonotype was seen only a few times. The V gene is TRBV7-9, the J gene TRBJ2-7; 10 bases match TRBD2. Germline loops: CDR1 SEHNR, CDR2 FQNEAQ (reference sequence). The CDR3 is made up of 13 amino acids. The trim removed 3 bases at V and 5 bases at J, leaving 1 base unmatched. DNA of the CDR3: TGTGCCAGCAGCTTTAGCGGGGGGAACGAGCAGTACGTC. It encodes CASSFSGGNEQYV.

This clonotype was recorded at least ten times. The rearrangement joins TRBV6-2 or TRBV6-3 to TRBJ2-7; TRBD1 aligns across 10 bases. CDR1 is MNHEY and CDR2 is SVGEGT in the germline V gene. V trimming: 0 bases; J trimming: 3 bases; junction bases outside the gene matches: 5. The CDR3 loop spans 16 amino acids. In DNA, the CDR3 is TGTGCCAGCAGTTACTCACGACAGGGGGCCTACTACGAGCAGTACGTC. Residues: CASSYSRQGAYYEQYV.

There are many counts of this clonotype. The chain recombines TRBV7-2 with TRBJ1-5; TRBD1 agrees at 9 bases. The germline V gene encodes CDR1 SGHTA and CDR2 FQGNSA. The V gene end was trimmed by 4 bases and the J gene end by 3 bases; junction bases not matched to a gene: 4. This CDR3 comprises 15 residues. The CDR3 region has the DNA TGTGCCAGCAGCTCCGGGACAGGGATCAATCAGCCCCAGCATTTT. This codes for CASSSGTGINQPQHF.

This clonotype was counted between two and nine times. A read error may account for a junction end that differs from germline. The J gene is TRBJ1-2, the V gene TRBV28, with D perhaps matching TRBD1 (5 bases). Germline V gene lookup returns CDR1 MDHEN and CDR2 SYDVKM. The CDR3 length is 11 residues. The chain's CDR3 is CASNAGTVDLF. The CDR3 coding sequence is TGTGCCAGCAATGCCGGGACCGTCGACCTCTTC.

The chain uses TRBV29-1 and TRBJ1-4, with D hard to call. Germline lookup yields CDR1 SQVTM and CDR2 ANQGSEA. Trimming left V 1 base short and J 0 bases short, with 3 bases between. The CDR3 totals 13 residues. The CDR3 here is CSVEGTTNEKLFF. CDR3 nucleotides: TGCAGCGTTGAAGGGACAACTAATGAAAAACTGTTTTTT. Together with reference TRBV29-1 and TRBJ1-4, the CDR3 gives the full variable domain: SAVISQKPSRDICQRGTSLTIQCQVDSQVTMMFWYRQQPGQSLTLIATANQGSEATYESGFVIDKFPISRPNLTFSTLTVSNMSPEDSSIYLCSVEGTTNEKLFFGSGTQLSVL.

A few counts support this clonotype. This chain connects TRBV6-2 or TRBV6-3 to TRBJ2-4; D is possibly TRBD2 (6 bases). Germline CDR1 and CDR2: MNHEY and SVGEGT. The CDR3 contains 16 residues. Trimming left V 7 bases short and J 0 bases short, with 16 bases between. CDR3 residues: CASTSGVSKAKNIQYF. CDR3 nucleotides: TGTGCCAGCACCTCGGGGGTGTCGAAAGCCAAAAACATTCAGTACTTC.

Ten or more counts support this clonotype. This chain uses TRBV28 with TRBJ2-7; TRBD2 might be the D (6 bases). There are 11 residues in the CDR3. Per germline, CDR1 MDHEN and CDR2 SYDVKM. The V end lost 4 bases, the J end lost 7 bases, and 8 bases lay between the germline ends. DNA of the CDR3: TGTGCCAGCAGTTCGGCGGGGGAGCAGTACGTC. Translating gives CASSSAGEQYV.

This clonotype has at least ten counts. This chain joins TRBV20-1 and TRBJ1-1, with no clear D. The CDR3 totals 13 residues. V dropped 0 bases and J dropped 7 bases, with 12 bases sitting between them. Looked up from germline, CDR1 is DFQATT and CDR2 is SNEGSKA (reference sequence). CDR3 nucleotide sequence: TGCAGTGCTAGAGAAGAAAGGGTGGGTGAAGCTTTCTTT. It is translated as CSAREERVGEAFF.

The rearrangement links TRBV14 to TRBJ1-1; 7 positions match TRBD1. This CDR3 contains 18 residues. The V and J ends lost 1 base and 11 bases, in that order; junction bases with no gene match: 22. Germline V gives CDR1 SGHDN, CDR2 FVKESK. The CDR3 DNA reads as TGTGCCAGCAGCCAAGCCGAGGGGGCCGGGGAACGGGGACTGATGGCTTTCTTT. It is translated as CASSQAEGAGERGLMAFF.